A single sample gave rise to the 17 T cell receptor beta chains below, sequenced in a study of blood T cell repertoires in COVID-19. TCRdb keeps only in-frame clones here, not all; method: immunoSEQ multiplex PCR. The table lists roughly 350,000 clones, around 87% of them singletons. Material for sequencing was peripheral blood. Every receptor here comes from a woman between 25 and 40 years old with COVID-19, enrolled during active disease.

The chain joins TRBV9 to TRBJ2-3; D is unresolved. This CDR3 has 14 amino acids. V lost 1 base, J lost 2 bases, and 8 bases lay in between. Looked up from germline, CDR1 is SGDLS and CDR2 is YYNGEE. The CDR3 DNA follows: TGTGCCAGCAGCGTAAATAAGCTCACAGATACGCAGTATTTT. It yields the protein CASSVNKLTDTQYF.

The chain recombines TRBV5-4 with TRBJ1-2; 8 bases agree with TRBD1. Germline CDR1 SGHNT, CDR2 YYREEE (reference sequence). The CDR3 length is 15 residues. The V segment lost 4 bases and the J segment 6 bases; nucleotides outside the gene matches: 11. The CDR3 loop is CASSLDRSQGDGYTF. The CDR3 coding sequence is TGTGCCAGCAGCCTGGACAGGTCACAGGGGGATGGCTACACCTTC.

The chain uses TRBV6-2 or TRBV6-3 and TRBJ2-7, with D hard to call. The CDR3 extends over 17 amino acids. CDR1 is MNHEY and CDR2 is SVGEGT in the germline V gene. Trimming stripped 5 bases from V and 1 base from J, with 21 bases between. The CDR3 DNA reads TGTGCCAGCAGTGGTATGGTTCAACGCGTTCCGTCCTACGAGCAGTACTTC. It codes for CASSGMVQRVPSYEQYF.

The CDR3 here is CASSFRTGNAYEQYF. For the CDR3, the DNA is TGTGCCAGCAGTTTTCGAACGGGAAATGCCTACGAGCAGTACTTC. The chain uses TRBV27 and TRBJ2-7, with D tentatively TRBD2 (5 bases). CDR3 length: 15 residues. With 3 bases removed from V and 2 bases from J, the gap between germline ends came to 14 bases. CDR1 is MNHEY, CDR2 SMNVEV, per germline (reference sequence).

The gene calls are TRBV9 and TRBJ2-2; D possibly corresponds to TRBD2 (6 bases). Trimming took 4 bases from V and 5 from J, leaving 18 bases between them. CDR1 and CDR2 (germline): SGDLS, YYNGEE. This CDR3 is built from 16 residues. DNA of the CDR3: TGTGCCAGCAGCTTCCTTACAGGAGGGCAAACCGGGGAGCTGTTTTTT. It codes for CASSFLTGGQTGELFF.

This clone was recorded only once. This CDR3 is also generated by other DNA sequences in the sample. This chain connects TRBV11-2 to TRBJ2-7, with 11 bases identical to TRBD2. The CDR3 spans 15 residues. V was clipped by 5 bases and J by 3 bases; unmatched bases: 6. Germline lookup yields CDR1 SGHAT and CDR2 FQNNGV. The CDR3 here is CASSPLAGGSYEQYF. In DNA form, the CDR3 reads TGTGCCAGCAGCCCTCTAGCGGGAGGAAGCTACGAGCAGTACTTC.

CDR3 residues: CASRGQGQSYNEQFF. CDR3 sequence (DNA): TGTGCCAGCAGGGGACAGGGTCAATCCTACAATGAGCAGTTCTTC. V is TRBV6-5 and J is TRBJ2-1, with 9 positions matching TRBD1. The germline V gene encodes CDR1 MNHEY and CDR2 SVGAGI. The V and J ends lost 6 bases and 1 base, in that order; junction bases with no gene match: 4. The CDR3 sequence is 15 residues long.

The V call is TRBV5-1, the J call TRBJ1-1, with D possibly being TRBD1 (5 bases). The CDR3 covers 14 residues. Germline loops: CDR1 SGHRS, CDR2 YFSETQ. Trimming removed 5 bases from V and 1 base from J, with 12 bases in between. The CDR3 DNA reads as TGCGCCAGCAGGCCAGGGTCGTCGAACACTGAAGCTTTCTTT. Residues: CASRPGSSNTEAFF.

The chain is built from TRBV19 and TRBJ1-5; TRBD1 might be the D (5 bases). The germline V gene encodes CDR1 LNHDA and CDR2 SQIVND (reference sequence). The CDR3 spans 15 residues. Trimming left V 7 bases short and J 2 bases short, with 15 bases between. CDR3 residues: CASTLGPGGNQPQHF. The CDR3 DNA is TGTGCCAGTACCCTGGGACCGGGGGGCAATCAGCCCCAGCATTTT.

This clone has more than one count but fewer than ten. V gene TRBV12-3 or TRBV12-4 combines with J gene TRBJ1-1; tentative D call: TRBD1 (5 bases). The CDR3 has 13 residues. The V and J ends lost 4 bases and 7 bases respectively, with 13 bases between them. In nucleotides, the CDR3 is TGTGCCAGCAGTTCCCCTCCCGACAGTGAAGCTTTCTTT. This gives the protein CASSSPPDSEAFF.

This clone has only one observation. The chain combines TRBV28 with TRBJ2-7; D is ambiguous. Germline CDR1 and CDR2: MDHEN and SYDVKM. V gave up 5 bases and J gave up 7 bases, with 9 bases separating them. The CDR3 contains 11 residues. The CDR3 is CASSPNWEQYF. Written as DNA, the CDR3 is TGTGCCAGCAGTCCCAACTGGGAGCAGTACTTC.

This sequence joins TRBV30 and TRBJ2-5; TRBD2 matches 11 bases. This CDR3 has 18 amino acids. Germline CDR1 GTSNPN, CDR2 SVGIG (reference sequence). The J segment lost 4 bases and the V segment lost 0 bases, leaving 13 bases of the junction unmatched. The CDR3 region is CAWSVILAGAKLPETQYF. The DNA of the CDR3 is TGTGCCTGGAGTGTAATACTAGCGGGAGCAAAACTTCCAGAGACCCAGTACTTC.

V gene TRBV3-1 (or the pseudogene TRBV3-2) combines with J gene TRBJ1-4; D unclear. V was shortened by 1 base and J by 4 bases, with 16 bases between the two germline ends. CDR1 is LGHDT and CDR2 is YNNKEL in the germline V gene (reference sequence). The CDR3 length is 17 residues. Here the CDR3 DNA reads TGTGCCAGCAGCCAAGGTGCAGGAAGAATTCGTAATGAAAAACTGTTTTTT. Residues: CASSQGAGRIRNEKLFF.

The chain combines TRBV4-1 with TRBJ2-5, with 9 bases identical to TRBD1. This CDR3 region has 14 residues. Germline V gene lookup returns CDR1 MGHRA and CDR2 YSYEKL. J lost 5 bases, V lost 6 bases, and 7 bases had no gene match. The CDR3 here is CASSRTGADETQYF. CDR3 DNA: TGCGCCAGCAGTCGGACAGGGGCCGACGAGACCCAGTACTTC.

The V call is TRBV3-1 (or the pseudogene TRBV3-2), the J call TRBJ2-5; TRBD2 might be the D (6 bases). In germline, CDR1 is LGHDT, CDR2 YNNKEL (reference sequence). Trimming took 7 bases from V and 4 from J, leaving 16 bases between them. CDR3 length: 14 residues. The CDR3 coding sequence is TGTGCCAGCACCCCCGGAGGGAGCGGAGAGACCCAGTACTTC. Translation gives CASTPGGSGETQYF.

The CDR3 here is CASSSLAGRNTEAFF. The CDR3 DNA is TGTGCCAGCAGCTCCCTCGCGGGGAGGAACACTGAAGCTTTCTTT. The chain uses TRBV3-1 (or the pseudogene TRBV3-2) and TRBJ1-1; the D is unclear. V dropped 5 bases and J dropped 1 base, with 14 bases sitting between them. This CDR3 has 15 amino acids. CDR1 and CDR2 (germline): LGHDT, YNNKEL (reference sequence).

The V gene is TRBV28, the J gene TRBJ2-7; no definite D call. The V gene lost 1 base and the J gene lost 3 bases, with 10 bases spanning the gap. The germline CDR1 and CDR2 sequences are MDHEN and SYDVKM. The length of the CDR3 is 14 residues. CDR3 sequence reads: CASSLLGRSYEQYF. CDR3 nucleotides: TGTGCCAGCAGTTTATTGGGCCGAAGCTACGAGCAGTACTTC.